This entry lists 25 T cell receptor beta chains sequenced from one sample in a study of CD8+CD57+ T cells in acquired aplastic anemia (dated by TCRdb to 2016 to 2018). For sequencing, an Illumina HiSeq 2000 was employed. Genomic DNA was used as template for profiling of TCR beta VDJ combinations and CDR3 sequences. TCRdb ran its own pipeline on the public reads, namely fastp trimming at Q25 and MiXCR clone calling, and kept in-frame beta chains. Each record represents a unique CDR3 protein, reported with the most common genes and DNA among its rows. For this sample the table gives approximately 190,000 distinct CDR3 sequences, of which 64% were detected only once. Of the sample, 46% is held by the ten largest clones. The sequencing sample was made of sorted CD4+, CD8+, or CD8+CD57+ T cells (not recorded which) from PBMCs. All receptors come from a human donor with severe aplastic anemia or a healthy control (not recorded which).

In this sample, this clonotype turned up once. V gene TRBV10-3 combines with J gene TRBJ2-7, with 13 bases aligning to TRBD2. This CDR3 contains 15 residues. The V segment lost 1 base and the J segment 3 bases; nucleotides outside the gene matches: 0. Germline CDR1 is ENHRY and CDR2 is SYGVKD. CDR3 sequence (DNA): TGTGCCATCAGTGAGTGGACTAGCGGGAGCTACGAGCAGTACTTC. It encodes CAISEWTSGSYEQYF.

The chain carries TRBV2 and TRBJ2-1, with TRBD2 identical over 8 bases. V shed 9 bases and J 7 bases; nucleotides not matched to a gene: 5. The germline V gene has CDR1 SNHLY and CDR2 FYNNEI. The CDR3 is 12 residues long. This CDR3 is CASVSGGNEQFF. DNA of the CDR3: TGTGCCAGTGTATCGGGGGGGAATGAGCAGTTCTTC.

This clonotype was counted ten times or more. This chain links TRBV12-3 or TRBV12-4 with TRBJ2-7; D is possibly TRBD1 or TRBD2 (5 bases each). V dropped 8 bases and J dropped 3 bases, with 17 bases sitting between them. The CDR3 sequence is 14 residues long. Written as DNA, the CDR3 is TGTGCCAGCGGGGCGACTACCATCCTCTACGAGCAGTACTTC. This codes for CASGATTILYEQYF.

This clonotype was recorded at least ten times. The chain couples TRBV7-3 to TRBJ1-5, with TRBD1 identical over 9 bases. Germline loops: CDR1 SGHTA, CDR2 FQGTGA. This CDR3 contains 17 residues. The V and J ends lost 1 base and 6 bases, in that order; junction bases with no gene match: 10. The CDR3 bases are TGTGCCAGCAGCTTAAAAGGGAGGGACAGGGATTCTCAGCCCCAGCATTTT. This codes for CASSLKGRDRDSQPQHF.

The chain has TRBV7-9 and TRBJ2-3; 16 bases align to TRBD2. Germline CDR1 reads SEHNR; CDR2 reads FQNEAQ (reference sequence). The J segment lost 5 bases and the V segment lost 5 bases, leaving 10 bases of the junction unmatched. The length of the CDR3 is 18 residues. DNA of the CDR3: TGTGCCAGCAGCCCCCGAGGGACTAGCGGGAGGGCCGGAGATACGCAGTATTTT. It translates to CASSPRGTSGRAGDTQYF.

This chain uses TRBV10-3 with TRBJ2-1; the match to TRBD1 covers 10 bases. V shed 7 bases and J 8 bases; nucleotides not matched to a gene: 5. In germline, CDR1 is ENHRY, CDR2 SYGVKD. CDR3 size: 13 residues. CDR3 bases: TGTGCCATCAAGGGACAGGGGAGCGATGAGCAGTTCTTC. This codes for CAIKGQGSDEQFF.

In this sample, this clonotype turned up a few times. The V gene is TRBV29-1, the J gene TRBJ1-2; no clear D. The CDR3 contains 13 residues. Trimming shortened V by 6 bases and J by 3 bases, and 14 bases separated the two germline ends. Germline V CDR1 and CDR2: SQVTM, ANQGSEA. This CDR3 is CSVSKVGDYGYTF. The CDR3 nucleotides read TGCAGCGTCAGCAAGGTTGGGGACTATGGCTACACCTTC.

The chain couples TRBV7-2 to TRBJ1-5, with D tentatively TRBD1 (5 bases). The CDR3 has 15 residues. Trimming took off 2 bases at V and 1 base at J, with 9 bases between the two ends. CDR1 and CDR2 (germline): SGHTA, FQGNSA. CDR3 coding DNA: TGTGCCAGCAGCTTAACGGGGGGAAGCAATCAGCCCCAGCATTTT. As protein: CASSLTGGSNQPQHF.

This clonotype was seen at least ten times. The chain has TRBV6-4 and TRBJ2-1; D is tentatively TRBD1 or TRBD2 (6 bases each). CDR3 size: 16 residues. With 6 bases removed from V and 4 bases from J, the gap between germline ends came to 19 bases. The V gene's germline CDR1 is MRHNA and CDR2 SNTAGT. The CDR3 sequence: CASSPHGGIKYNEQFF. The CDR3 coding sequence is TGTGCCAGCAGCCCACACGGGGGCATCAAATACAATGAGCAGTTCTTC.

This chain connects TRBV7-8 to TRBJ2-7; the D gene is possibly TRBD2 (6 bases). The germline V gene encodes CDR1 SGHVS and CDR2 FQNEAQ. The V gene lost 5 bases and the J gene lost 2 bases, with 13 bases spanning the gap. The CDR3 runs 14 residues. This CDR3 is CASSGGWGAYEQYF. CDR3 sequence (DNA): TGTGCCAGCAGCGGGGGATGGGGGGCCTACGAGCAGTACTTC.

This clonotype was recorded a few times. A read error may produce the germline difference seen at one junction end. The chain combines TRBV7-2 with TRBJ2-7, with a tentative D call TRBD2 (6 bases). CDR3 length: 15 amino acids. Germline CDR1 SGHTA, CDR2 FQGNSA. CDR3 coding DNA: TGTGCCAGCAGCCTAGCCGGGACTTTCGCATACGAGCAGTACTTC. Translation: CASSLAGTFAYEQYF.

This rearrangement joins TRBV9 to TRBJ2-7; D may be TRBD2 (7 bases). CDR1 and CDR2 (germline): SGDLS, YYNGEE. Trimming removed 5 bases from V and 5 bases from J, with 20 bases in between. The CDR3 has 15 amino acids. The CDR3: CASSFPLRGGDEQYF. For the CDR3, the DNA is TGTGCCAGCAGTTTCCCCTTACGCGGGGGCGACGAGCAGTACTTC.

This clonotype has a count of ten or more. The chain recombines TRBV5-1 with TRBJ1-1; D gene uncertain. Trimming removed 0 bases from V and 3 bases from J, with 21 bases in between. This CDR3 is 18 amino acids long. Looked up from germline, CDR1 is SGHRS and CDR2 is YFSETQ. The CDR3, as DNA: TGCGCCAGCAGCTTGGCTCCGCAGGAGGAGCCTCTTCACACTGAAGCTTTCTTT. Its protein product is CASSLAPQEEPLHTEAFF.

This clonotype was counted between two and nine times. The rearrangement links TRBV7-9 to TRBJ2-5, with D hard to call. The CDR3 spans 10 residues. Germline lookup yields CDR1 SEHNR and CDR2 FQNEAQ (reference sequence). Trimming stripped 4 bases from V and 5 bases from J, with 2 bases between. In DNA form, the CDR3 reads TGTGCCAGCAGCTCCGAGACCCAGTACTTC. Protein sequence: CASSSETQYF.

The chain is built from TRBV7-3 and TRBJ2-5; 8 nucleotides match TRBD2. CDR3 length equals 14 residues. Germline lookup yields CDR1 SGHTA and CDR2 FQGTGA. V was clipped by 4 bases and J by 3 bases; unmatched bases: 4. The CDR3 DNA reads TGTGCCAGCAGCTCGGGACTAGTAGAAGAGACCCAGTACTTC. Translating it yields CASSSGLVEETQYF.

The chain recombines TRBV7-2 with TRBJ1-2; perhaps TRBD1 as D (6 bases). Germline CDR1 and CDR2: SGHTA and FQGNSA. V dropped 4 bases and J dropped 4 bases, with 13 bases sitting between them. The CDR3 covers 14 residues. As DNA, the CDR3 is TGTGCCAGCAGCTCCTCGGGGGCTGGCTATGGCTACACCTTC. Its translation: CASSSSGAGYGYTF.

This clonotype came up many times. This chain uses TRBV24-1 with TRBJ2-2, with 9 bases matching TRBD1. The CDR3 covers 17 residues. Losses at the gene ends were 4 bases for V and 5 bases for J; bases not matched to a gene: 10. Germline V gene data show CDR1 as KGHDR and CDR2 as SFDVKD. In nucleotides, the CDR3 is TGTGCCACCAGTGACCGGGGACAGGGAGCATGGACCGGGGAGCTGTTTTTT. Translating it yields CATSDRGQGAWTGELFF.

The rearrangement uses TRBV7-9 and TRBJ2-3, with TRBD2 identical over 13 bases. Unmatched junction bases numbered 8, after V lost 0 bases and J lost 11 bases. Germline V lookup: CDR1 SEHNR, CDR2 FQNEAQ (reference sequence). The CDR3 loop spans 16 amino acids. The CDR3 loop reads CASSLAGLAGDNEQYF. The CDR3 region has the DNA TGTGCCAGCAGCTTAGCTGGACTAGCGGGGGACAATGAGCAGTATTTT. The full variable domain, completed using reference TRBV7-9 and TRBJ2-3, is DTGVSQNPRHKITKRGQNVTFRCDPISEHNRLYWYRQTLGQGPEFLTYFQNEAQLEKSRLLSDRFSAERPKGSFSTLEIQRTEQGDSAMYLCASSLAGLAGDNEQYFGPGTRLTVL.

This chain connects TRBV10-3 to TRBJ2-3; TRBD2 matches 11 bases. The CDR3 runs to 14 residues. Germline CDR1 is ENHRY and CDR2 is SYGVKD. V shed 8 bases and J 3 bases; nucleotides not matched to a gene: 4. CDR3 loop: CAIATSGATDTQYF. DNA for the CDR3: TGTGCCATCGCGACTAGCGGGGCTACAGATACGCAGTATTTT.

CDR3 sequence: CASSFTSGPYEQYF. The CDR3 DNA sequence: TGTGCCAGCAGCTTCACTAGCGGGCCCTACGAGCAGTACTTC. The V gene is TRBV7-2, the J gene TRBJ2-7; TRBD2 matches 9 bases. Germline loops: CDR1 SGHTA, CDR2 FQGNSA. The V and J ends lost 3 bases and 2 bases, in that order; junction bases with no gene match: 2. There are 14 residues in the CDR3.

Worth noting for this clonotype: This may come from a read error, since a much larger clone is one base off. V gene TRBV7-9 combines with J gene TRBJ2-7; the D is unclear. Germline loops: CDR1 SEHNR, CDR2 FQNEAQ (reference sequence). The CDR3 is 14 amino acids. The CDR3 protein is CASSSTDGNYERYF. In DNA, the CDR3 is TGTGCCAGCAGCTCGACGGACGGAAACTACGAGCGGTACTTC.

The chain combines TRBV6-4 with TRBJ1-5; TRBD1 is a possible D gene (5 bases). This CDR3 is 13 amino acids long. The V end was cut by 4 bases, the J end by 1 base, with 5 bases between. CDR1 MRHNA and CDR2 SNTAGT come from the germline V gene. CDR3: CASSGDSNQPQHF. The CDR3 DNA is TGTGCCAGCAGTGGGGACAGCAATCAGCCCCAGCATTTT.

The V and J genes are TRBV24-1 and TRBJ2-7; D remains unclear. The V and J ends lost 5 bases and 0 bases respectively, with 10 bases between them. The CDR3 consists of 14 residues. Germline V CDR1 and CDR2: KGHDR, SFDVKD. The CDR3 loop is CATSGAGSSYEQYF. The CDR3 DNA follows: TGTGCCACCAGTGGCGCCGGAAGCTCCTACGAGCAGTACTTC.

J is TRBJ1-5 and V is TRBV12-3 or TRBV12-4; D uncertain. This CDR3 region has 12 residues. V lost 4 bases and J 6 bases, leaving 7 bases between the germline ends. The CDR3 region has the DNA TGTGCCAGCAGTTGGGGTCCTCAGCCCCAGCATTTT. Translation: CASSWGPQPQHF.

This clonotype came up many times. This chain uses TRBV3-1 with TRBJ2-7; 8 bases align to TRBD2. CDR3 length equals 16 residues. V was clipped by 4 bases and J by 5 bases; unmatched bases: 13. Germline lookup yields CDR1 LGHDT and CDR2 YNNKEL (reference sequence). CDR3 nucleotide sequence: TGTGCCAGCAGCCTCGGGGGACGGGGGGGCTGGAACGAGCAGTACTTC. It specifies CASSLGGRGGWNEQYF.